The sequence of this T cell receptor (beta chain) was determined in a study of graft-versus-host responses after intestinal transplantation. Turning to the study itself: Multivisceral, liver-intestinal, or isolated intestinal grafts went to recipients. Every recipient underwent anti-thymocyte globulin induction, then tacrolimus and steroids for about three years.

With regard to this clone: Its antigen is still unknown.

Germline V CDR1 and CDR2: MNHEY, SVGAGI. This CDR3 contains 13 residues. J lost 2 bases, V lost 10 bases, and 7 bases had no gene match. Profiled with immunoSEQ multiplex PCR; TCRdb holds only in-frame clones, not every one. The sample has over 90,000 clones, roughly 93% seen once; the top ten hold more than 0.9%. The material was unstimulated CD8+ T cells sorted from spleen or lymph node cells, obtained before intestinal transplant. This TCR derives from a human donor who received an intestinal transplant. The chain joins TRBV6-5 to TRBJ1-2; 7 bases align to TRBD1. The CDR3: CATGLGQNYGYTF. Written as DNA, the CDR3 is TGTGCCACAGGACTGGGACAGAACTATGGCTACACCTTC.